This T cell receptor (beta chain) is drawn from a study of PD-1 blockade in mismatch repair-deficient tumors (dated by TCRdb to 2016 to 2017). Notes on the research overall: Between September 2013 and 2016, the trial enrolled roughly 80 consecutive patients with approximately 12 types of mismatch repair-deficient cancer, all of whom had received prior treatment and were progressing. Tumor-associated T cell clones in the peripheral blood of patients responding to PD-1 blockade were tracked using deep sequencing of TCR CDR3 regions. What the study reported, not specific to this receptor: Clones residing in the tumor, which were often undetectable in blood before treatment, expanded quickly after pembrolizumab and then contracted, generally before radiologic responses.

The library was generated by the immunoSEQ multiplex PCR assay. What TCRdb holds here is the immuneACCESS table cut down to in-frame rearrangements. Part of the clones is not present; checked against another copy, under half of the missing clones reflect an unresolved V gene, and the others are unexplained. Recorded for this sample are some 48,000 clones; 77% of them occurred a single time. In total, the top ten clones hold 2.5% to 4% of the sample. The CDR1 and CDR2 encoded by the germline V gene are SGHRS and YFSETQ. Taken from cysteine to phenylalanine, the CDR3 has 14 residues. The sequence is cut down to CDR3 DNA, 42 bases in frame from base 1. The V and J ends are trimmed by 4 bases and 0 bases, leaving 8 bases between them. The time point label of this sample denotes: peripheral blood before pembrolizumab. For each enrolled patient, mismatch repair deficiency was established using either polymerase chain reaction or immunohistochemistry. TCR sequencing was carried out for a few patients who responded to pembrolizumab therapy. Pembrolizumab PD-1 blockade was prospectively tested in advanced mismatch repair-deficient cancers, regardless of tissue of origin, in the phase II trial. Serial peripheral blood T cell samples were collected before and at multiple times after starting PD-1 blockade. Blood sampling times were expressed in weeks after the first pembrolizumab dose.

In regard to this clone: Its antigen remains undetermined. No per-base quality is available; no much larger clone lies one base away.

Recombination joined TRBV5-1 with TRBJ2-1; TRBD2 is perhaps the D gene, given 6 matching bases. The receptor comes from an adult with mismatch repair-deficient cancer. This specimen was PBMCs, taken before pembrolizumab treatment. The CDR3 reads as follows: CASSLTSSYNEQFF. The sequence in DNA is TGCGCCAGCAGCCTGACTAGCTCCTACAATGAGCAGTTCTTC.